A selection of T cell receptor beta chains follows, all from one sample in a study of technical replicates of blood from several donors. This table comes from immunoSEQ multiplex PCR, and its TCRdb copy is limited to in-frame clones, with some not included. This table holds approximately 75,000 clones, 97% found once. Sequenced: T cells isolated from PBMCs. The origin of the receptors is a human donor in good health. The CDR3 runs from the conserved cysteine through the conserved F or W. The order of the fields is J gene, V gene, D gene, CDR3 DNA, CDR3 protein. The D gene is left open where the match is weak.

TRBJ2-7,TRBV28,-,TGTGCCAGCAGTTCCCTGGGGCAGGCCTACGAGCAGTACTTC,CASSSLGQAYEQYF
TRBJ2-1,TRBV19,TRBD2,TGTGCCAGTAGTCTCGTTGGCACTAGCGGATACAATGAGCAGTTCTTC,CASSLVGTSGYNEQFF
TRBJ1-5,TRBV7-8,-,TGTGCCAGCAGCATCCTGGGACAAGGTGGAGGTCAGCCCCAGCATTTT,CASSILGQGGGQPQHF
TRBJ2-1,TRBV7-6,-,TGTGCCAGCAGCGCCAGGGTTAATCATCCCAATGAGCAGTTCTTC,CASSARVNHPNEQFF
TRBJ1-1,TRBV18,-,TGTGCCAGCTCGAACGCAGGGTCCCCTGAAGCTTTCTTT,CASSNAGSPEAFF
TRBJ2-7,TRBV27,TRBD2,TGTGCCAGCCAGGGACTAGCGGGGAACTACGAGCAGTACTTC,CASQGLAGNYEQYF
TRBJ2-5,TRBV4-1,TRBD2,TGCGCCAGCAGCCAAGCCTTACGGGAGGGCCCGGAGACCCAGTACTTC,CASSQALREGPETQYF
TRBJ1-5,TRBV4-1,-,TGCGCCAGCAGCCCGATTCCTAAACGATTATATCAGCCCCAGCATTTT,CASSPIPKRLYQPQHF
TRBJ1-2,TRBV7-9,TRBD1,TGTGCCAGCAGCTTAGAAGGACAGGGAAACTATGGCTACACCTTC,CASSLEGQGNYGYTF
TRBJ1-5,TRBV28,-,TGTGCCAGCAGACTCAGGGGATGGAGCAATCAGCCCCAGCATTTT,CASRLRGWSNQPQHF
TRBJ1-1,TRBV19,-,TGTGCCAGTATGAGTGGCACTGAAGCTTTCTTT,CASMSGTEAFF
TRBJ2-1,TRBV7-9,-,TGTGCCAGCAGCTTAAATTCAGGGATAAATGAGCAGTTCTTC,CASSLNSGINEQFF
TRBJ2-2,TRBV30,TRBD1,TGTGCCTGGAGTGCGGCCGGACAGGGGAACACCGGGGAGCTGTTTTTT,CAWSAAGQGNTGELFF
TRBJ2-6,TRBV5-4,TRBD1,TGTGCCAGCAGCCCCTTAGCCGGGACAGGGGGCGCTAGGGCCAACGTCCTGACTTTC,CASSPLAGTGGARANVLTF
TRBJ1-3,TRBV7-9,TRBD1,TGTGCCAGCAGCAGCCGGGACAGTCCTTCTGGAAACACCATATATTTT,CASSSRDSPSGNTIYF
TRBJ2-3,TRBV5-5,TRBD2,TGTGCCAGCAGGTGGGTCAACGCGGGGGCAGATACGCAGTATTTT,CASRWVNAGADTQYF
TRBJ2-2,TRBV9,-,TGTGCCAGCAGCGTAGGCGTGGAGCTGTTTTTT,CASSVGVELFF
TRBJ2-5,TRBV10-3,TRBD2,TGTGCCATCAGCGACCGTGGGACTAGCGCTCGGGAGACCCAGTACTTC,CAISDRGTSARETQYF
TRBJ1-2,TRBV29-1,-,TGCAGCGTTGAATACCGGGTGTCTGGCTACACCTTC,CSVEYRVSGYTF
TRBJ2-7,TRBV4-1,TRBD2,TGCGCCAGCAGCCAGAGGACTAGCGACTCCTACGAGCAGTACTTC,CASSQRTSDSYEQYF
TRBJ1-5,TRBV9,TRBD1,TGTGCCAGCGCCGAAGGGGGCGTGGAGGGTCAGCCCCAGCATTTT,CASAEGGVEGQPQHF